These 28 T cell receptor beta chains were sequenced from one sample in a study of blood T cell repertoires in COVID-19. Some clones are missing from TCRdb's copy, which holds only in-frame ones; the method was immunoSEQ multiplex PCR. This sample has about 180,000 clones, with approximately 85% found just once. Sequenced material: peripheral blood. These TCRs come from a human donor with active or convalescent COVID-19. The donor label of this sample is uncertain.

The gene calls are TRBV2 and TRBJ1-5; maybe TRBD1 (5 bases). Germline-derived CDR1 and CDR2 are SNHLY and FYNNEI. This CDR3 comprises 15 residues. V dropped 6 bases and J dropped 0 bases, with 12 bases sitting between them. CDR3: CASSQGHLSNQPQHF. The DNA for the CDR3 is TGTGCCAGCAGCCAAGGACACCTTAGCAATCAGCCCCAGCATTTT.

The V gene is TRBV7-3, the J gene TRBJ2-1; the match to TRBD2 covers 10 bases. Germline CDR1 is SGHTA and CDR2 is FQGTGA. V shed 5 bases and J 1 base; nucleotides not matched to a gene: 5. The CDR3 runs 16 residues. CDR3 coding DNA: TGTGCCAGCAGCACCCATAGCGGGGGGTCCTACAATGAGCAGTTCTTC. Its protein is CASSTHSGGSYNEQFF.

V gene TRBV5-4 combines with J gene TRBJ2-2, with 11 nucleotides matching TRBD2. This CDR3 is built from 17 residues. CDR1 is SGHNT and CDR2 is YYREEE in the germline V gene (reference sequence). V dropped 4 bases and J dropped 0; count of bases not matched to a gene: 5. CDR3 amino acids: CASSPRLAGTNTGELFF. The DNA for the CDR3 is TGTGCCAGCAGCCCCAGACTAGCGGGGACGAACACCGGGGAGCTGTTTTTT. Variable domain in full (rest from reference TRBV5-4 and TRBJ2-2): ETGVTQSPTHLIKTRGQQVTLRCSSQSGHNTVSWYQQALGQGPQFIFQYYREEENGRGNFPPRFSGLQFPNYSSELNVNALELDDSALYLCASSPRLAGTNTGELFFGEGSRLTVL.

The J gene is TRBJ2-5, the V gene TRBV3-1 (or the pseudogene TRBV3-2), with 11 bases fitting TRBD2. This CDR3 has 20 amino acids. V lost 3 bases to trimming and J lost 5 bases; unmatched junction nucleotides: 20. Germline V gives CDR1 LGHDT, CDR2 YNNKEL (reference sequence). The CDR3 nucleotides read TGTGCCAGCAGCCACCAAATTCCGACTAGCGGGAAGTCGGGAAGGGAGACCCAGTACTTC. Its translation: CASSHQIPTSGKSGRETQYF.

This rearrangement joins TRBV28 to TRBJ2-3; 7 nucleotides line up with TRBD2. This CDR3 spans 18 amino acids. The V segment lost 8 bases and the J segment 2 bases; nucleotides outside the gene matches: 19. From germline, CDR1 is MDHEN and CDR2 SYDVKM. The CDR3 sequence: CASGDRQPGAGATDTQYF. The CDR3 bases are TGTGCCAGCGGAGACCGACAGCCCGGGGCGGGAGCCACAGATACGCAGTATTTT.

This chain joins TRBV2 and TRBJ1-5; D is unresolved. V was trimmed by 5 bases and J by 5 bases, leaving 4 bases between them. This CDR3 has 11 amino acids. Germline CDR1 SNHLY, CDR2 FYNNEI. This CDR3 reads CASSFDQPQHF. The DNA for the CDR3 is TGTGCCAGCAGTTTCGATCAGCCCCAGCATTTT.

This chain uses TRBV7-9 with TRBJ2-7, with TRBD1 identical over 7 bases. This CDR3 comprises 17 residues. V was pared by 1 base and J by 0 bases, with 9 bases of the junction left unmatched. Per germline, CDR1 SEHNR and CDR2 FQNEAQ (reference sequence). The CDR3 DNA sequence: TGTGCCAGCAGCTTAGGACAGGGAACGCCCAACTCCTACGAGCAGTACTTC. Amino acid sequence: CASSLGQGTPNSYEQYF. Full variable domain (missing parts from reference TRBV7-9 and TRBJ2-7): DTGVSQNPRHKITKRGQNVTFRCDPISEHNRLYWYRQTLGQGPEFLTYFQNEAQLEKSRLLSDRFSAERPKGSFSTLEIQRTEQGDSAMYLCASSLGQGTPNSYEQYFGPGTRLTVT.

The chain joins TRBV5-6 to TRBJ2-7; TRBD1 is a possible D gene (6 bases). V dropped 0 bases and J dropped 11 bases, with 9 bases sitting between them. The germline V gene encodes CDR1 SGHDT and CDR2 YYEEEE. CDR3 size: 11 residues. As DNA, the CDR3 is TGTGCCAGCAGCTTGGGGACAGAAAAGTACTTC. This encodes CASSLGTEKYF.

The chain uses TRBV5-4 and TRBJ2-3, with D uncertain. The V end lost 0 bases, the J end lost 1 base, and 9 bases lay between the germline ends. The CDR3 is made up of 15 amino acids. Germline V gene data show CDR1 as SGHNT and CDR2 as YYREEE (reference sequence). The CDR3 bases are TGTGCCAGCAGCTTGGCACAGTCCGGCACAGATACGCAGTATTTT. Translating it yields CASSLAQSGTDTQYF.

CDR3: CASSYGGGAGELFF. CDR3 nucleotides: TGTGCCAGCAGCTACGGGGGTGGAGCCGGGGAGCTGTTTTTT. This sequence joins TRBV7-9 and TRBJ2-2, with a weak D call TRBD2 (6 bases). Germline-derived CDR1 and CDR2 are SEHNR and FQNEAQ (reference sequence). Between the trimmed V and J ends, which lost 4 bases and 6 bases, there was a span of 12 bases. This CDR3 contains 14 residues.

The chain recombines TRBV11-2 with TRBJ2-3; a possible D gene is TRBD1 (5 bases). Germline assignment: CDR1 SGHAT and CDR2 FQNNGV. The CDR3 spans 14 residues. The V gene lost 2 bases and the J gene lost 4 bases, with 10 bases spanning the gap. The CDR3: CASSLTRVADTQYF. As DNA, the CDR3 is TGTGCCAGCAGCTTAACCAGGGTGGCAGATACGCAGTATTTT.

V and J are TRBV6-1 and TRBJ2-3, with 9 bases aligning to TRBD2. The V gene end was trimmed by 3 bases and the J gene end by 2 bases; junction bases not matched to a gene: 9. The germline gives CDR1 MNHNS, CDR2 SASEGT. The CDR3 is 17 residues long. CDR3 protein: CASSDRLAALNTDTQYF. For the CDR3, the DNA is TGTGCCAGCAGTGATAGACTAGCGGCCCTTAACACAGATACGCAGTATTTT.

Of note for this clone: One end of the junction is discordant with germline, which a read error may explain. The chain is built from TRBV3-1 (or the pseudogene TRBV3-2) and TRBJ2-1; 7 bases line up with TRBD2. The germline gives CDR1 LGHDT, CDR2 YNNKEL (reference sequence). CDR3 size: 14 residues. The CDR3 here is CASSQGLAYDEQFF. CDR3 coding DNA: TGTGCCAGCAGCCAAGGACTAGCCTACGATGAGCAGTTCTTC.

The rearrangement uses TRBV18 and TRBJ2-3, with D perhaps TRBD2 (6 bases). The germline CDR1 and CDR2 sequences are KGHSH and LQKENI. V was cut by 5 bases and J by 6 bases, with 15 bases left in between. The CDR3 has 14 residues. DNA for the CDR3: TGTGCCAGCTCATTTAAGGAGGGATCCGATACGCAGTATTTT. It encodes CASSFKEGSDTQYF.

This clone was recorded once. V and J are TRBV7-3 and TRBJ2-1, with a weak D call TRBD1 (5 bases). The CDR3 loop spans 13 amino acids. Germline V CDR1 and CDR2: SGHTA, FQGTGA. The V and J ends lost 0 bases and 7 bases respectively, with 7 bases between them. The chain's CDR3 is CASSLTQVNEQFF. CDR3 DNA: TGTGCCAGCAGCTTAACACAGGTTAATGAGCAGTTCTTC.

This clone was seen only once. The J gene is TRBJ2-3, the V gene TRBV9; TRBD2 is a possible D gene (6 bases). Between the trimmed V and J ends, which lost 0 bases and 1 base, there was a span of 12 bases. The CDR3 is 16 residues long. Germline-derived CDR1 and CDR2 are SGDLS and YYNGEE. CDR3: CASSVVPAGGTDTQYF. CDR3 nucleotides: TGTGCCAGCAGCGTAGTTCCAGCGGGTGGCACAGATACGCAGTATTTT.

The chain combines TRBV18 with TRBJ2-6; D gene ambiguous. V lost 0 bases, J lost 0 bases, and 9 bases lay in between. The CDR3 runs 17 residues. Looked up from germline, CDR1 is KGHSH and CDR2 is LQKENI. The CDR3 protein is CASSPPRLGSGANVLTF. The DNA of the CDR3 is TGTGCCAGCTCACCACCGAGACTGGGCTCTGGGGCCAACGTCCTGACTTTC. The full variable domain, completed using reference TRBV18 and TRBJ2-6, is NAGVMQNPRHLVRRRGQEARLRCSPMKGHSHVYWYRQLPEEGLKFMVYLQKENIIDESGMPKERFSAEFPKEGPSILRIQQVVRGDSAAYFCASSPPRLGSGANVLTFGAGSRLTVL.

This chain links TRBV5-4 with TRBJ1-3, with D unresolved. CDR1 SGHNT and CDR2 YYREEE come from the germline V gene (reference sequence). CDR3 length: 14 amino acids. The germline V and J ends were trimmed by 0 bases and 4 bases, with 8 bases remaining between them. CDR3 residues: CASSLVPAGNTIYF. DNA of the CDR3: TGTGCCAGCAGCTTGGTCCCAGCGGGAAACACCATATATTTT.

The table lists this clone with a count of one. The V and J genes are TRBV7-9 and TRBJ2-7; 16 bases agree with TRBD2. CDR3 length equals 17 residues. The V and J ends lost 7 bases and 4 bases, in that order; junction bases with no gene match: 10. Germline V gives CDR1 SEHNR, CDR2 FQNEAQ (reference sequence). The CDR3 here is CASTVAGTSGRAYEQYF. The CDR3 DNA sequence: TGTGCCAGCACCGTTGCCGGGACTAGCGGGAGGGCTTACGAGCAGTACTTC.

The count of this clone is one. The chain recombines TRBV30 with TRBJ1-1; TRBD1 matches at 8 bases. There are 16 residues in the CDR3. The germline V gene encodes CDR1 GTSNPN and CDR2 SVGIG (reference sequence). The junction had 10 bases not matched to a gene; V was cut back by 1 base and J by 3 bases. Here the CDR3 DNA reads TGTGCCTGGAGTGATGGGACAGGCTCTTTCTACACTGAAGCTTTCTTT. Translation gives CAWSDGTGSFYTEAFF.

V and J are TRBV4-1 and TRBJ1-5; unclear D gene. Between the trimmed V and J ends, which lost 0 bases and 4 bases, there was a span of 13 bases. Germline CDR1 reads MGHRA; CDR2 reads YSYEKL. CDR3 size: 16 residues. CDR3 nucleotides: TGCGCCAGCAGCCAAGATCCCCAGGAAGCAAATCAGCCCCAGCATTTT. Protein product: CASSQDPQEANQPQHF.

The chain has TRBV28 and TRBJ2-5; 9 bases are a match to TRBD2. Germline V lookup: CDR1 MDHEN, CDR2 SYDVKM. V gave up 7 bases and J gave up 4 bases; unmatched junction bases: 7. The CDR3 has 14 residues. The CDR3 nucleotides are TGTGCCAGCACGGCGGGGGGGCTCCCAGAGACCCAGTACTTC. Amino acids: CASTAGGLPETQYF.

The chain carries TRBV11-3 and TRBJ1-6, with D unclear. Germline V gene lookup returns CDR1 SGHNT and CDR2 YENEEA. V was clipped by 6 bases and J by 7 bases, with 10 bases between them. The CDR3 has 13 amino acids. The CDR3 here is CASSSGSNSPLHF. Here the CDR3 DNA reads TGTGCCAGCAGTTCAGGTTCCAATTCACCCCTCCACTTT.

The gene calls are TRBV11-1 and TRBJ2-7, with D possibly matching TRBD2 (5 bases). Germline-derived CDR1 and CDR2 are SGHAT and FQDESV (reference sequence). The CDR3 is 15 residues long. With 6 bases removed from V and 3 bases from J, the gap between germline ends came to 18 bases. CDR3 sequence (DNA): TGTGCCAGCAGTTTCACCGGGATAAGCTTCTACGAGCAGTACTTC. Its protein is CASSFTGISFYEQYF.

The chain links TRBV30 to TRBJ2-7; a possible D gene is TRBD2 (6 bases). CDR1 and CDR2 from the germline V gene are GTSNPN and SVGIG (reference sequence). Trimming cost V 5 bases and J 6 bases, with 14 bases left between them. The CDR3 runs 12 residues. The CDR3 sequence is CAWLGSGAEQYF. CDR3 sequence (DNA): TGTGCCTGGCTCGGGAGTGGAGCCGAGCAGTACTTC. The full variable domain, in which reference TRBV30 and TRBJ2-7 provide the parts outside the CDR3, is SQTIHQWPATLVQPVGSPLSLECTVEGTSNPNLYWYRQAAGRGLQLLFYSVGIGQISSEVPQNLSASRPQDRQFILSSKKLLLSDSGFYLCAWLGSGAEQYFGPGTRLTVT.

This chain joins TRBV5-8 and TRBJ2-1; 11 positions match TRBD2. V lost 5 bases to trimming and J lost 6 bases; unmatched junction nucleotides: 1. CDR1 and CDR2 (germline): SGHTS, YDEGEE. The CDR3 has 13 residues. As DNA, the CDR3 is TGTGCCAGCAGAACTAGCGGGAGCAATGAGCAGTTCTTC. Translation: CASRTSGSNEQFF.

The V and J genes are TRBV5-1 and TRBJ2-7, with D possibly being TRBD1 (5 bases). This CDR3 region has 15 residues. V lost 1 base to trimming and J lost 5 bases, with 16 bases between them. Germline CDR1 reads SGHRS; CDR2 reads YFSETQ. CDR3 sequence: CASSLQSQGSDEQYF. The CDR3 region has the DNA TGCGCCAGCAGCTTGCAGTCGCAGGGAAGCGACGAGCAGTACTTC.

This chain joins TRBV14 and TRBJ2-5; TRBD2 matches 11 bases. The CDR3 has 15 amino acids. The V and J ends lost 6 bases and 7 bases, in that order; junction bases with no gene match: 10. The V gene's germline CDR1 is SGHDN and CDR2 FVKESK. The CDR3 protein is CASSPSGGLRGTQYF. The DNA for the CDR3 is TGTGCCAGCAGTCCTAGCGGGGGGCTTCGGGGGACCCAGTACTTC.